This T cell receptor (beta chain) was found in a study of vaccination and CD4 T cells after COVID-19. Study-level information: It was a median roughly 92 days after diagnosis, with a range of 35 to 161, that post-COVID samples were drawn.

This clonotype was seen more than once but under ten times. Its antigen is unidentified. CD4+ T cells that had been cultured provided DNA sequenced with the Oncomine TCR Beta short-read assay. Investigators isolated genomic DNA from cultured CD4+ T cells. TCRdb re-derived calls from the PCR reads in MiXCR, one entry per CDR3 protein. Seen here are 16,000 or so distinct CDR3 sequences, roughly four fifths observed once, and the top ten hold over 8.5%. With 2 bases clipped from V and 9 bases from J, the junction kept 8 bases outside the gene matches. Germline-derived CDR1 and CDR2 are SGHDN and FVKESK. CDR3 length equals 16 residues. Treatment given: roughly 11-day PBMC culture with coronavirus spike peptide pools or control peptides (ViraFEST assay). First, ViraFEST expanded antigen-specific T cells with peptide pools, and next it sequenced the TCRs. With fresh IL-2 medium, half the medium was replaced on days 3 and 7.

The source of this sequence is a human donor who received a COVID-19 vaccine. The input for sequencing was CD4+ T cells from blood, cultured in vitro, taken after SARS-CoV-2 vaccination. The chain carries TRBV14 and TRBJ1-6; TRBD1 agrees at 9 bases. CDR3 in DNA: TGTGCCAGCAGCCAACGGATTGGACAGGGGACTTCACCCCTCCACTTT. This translates into CASSQRIGQGTSPLHF.